These T cell receptor beta chains were read from a single sample in a study. MiXCR was run by TCRdb on the 5' RACE reads, yielding one entry per CDR3 protein. Altogether 30,000 to 40,000 distinct CDR3 sequences are present, under 30% being singletons, with the ten largest covering 3.5% to 4.5%. The sample consisted of naive CD4+ T cells sorted from a lymph node. These receptors all stem from a female donor with breast cancer. The CDR3 runs from the conserved cysteine through the conserved F or W. Fields, in order: clone size, D gene, V gene, J gene, CDR3 DNA, CDR3 protein. A D gene is named only where the DNA matches it firmly. Clone size is stated in some rows and not others, as once, few, many or a class when expanded.

clone size: NA
D gene: NA
V gene: TRBV18
J gene: TRBJ2-7
CDR3 DNA: TGTGCCAGCTCACCACCAGGGGCCTACGAGCAGTACTTC
CDR3 protein: CASSPPGAYEQYF

clone size: few
D gene: NA
V gene: TRBV2
J gene: TRBJ2-4
CDR3 DNA: TGTGCCAGCAGTGAACTAACCAAAAACATTCAGTACTTC
CDR3 protein: CASSELTKNIQYF

clone size: NA
D gene: TRBD1
V gene: TRBV5-4
J gene: TRBJ2-6
CDR3 DNA: TGTGCCAGCAGCTTGGTTGGGACAGGCCATTCTGGGGCCAACGTCCTGACTTTC
CDR3 protein: CASSLVGTGHSGANVLTF

clone size: NA
D gene: TRBD1
V gene: TRBV29-1
J gene: TRBJ2-1
CDR3 DNA: TGCAGCGTTGAAGGGACAGGGGTCCACTACAATGAGCAGTTCTTC
CDR3 protein: CSVEGTGVHYNEQFF

clone size: NA
D gene: NA
V gene: TRBV20-1
J gene: TRBJ2-3
CDR3 DNA: TGCAGTGCTAGGTGGGGGCCCACAGATACGCAGTATTTT
CDR3 protein: CSARWGPTDTQYF

clone size: NA
D gene: NA
V gene: TRBV21-1
J gene: TRBJ2-2
CDR3 DNA: TGTGCCAGCAGCTCCCAGGACCGGGTTGGGTTTATTGGAAGCCCGAACACCGGGGAGCTGTTTTTT
CDR3 protein: CASSSQDRVGFIGSPNTGELFF

clone size: NA
D gene: NA
V gene: TRBV7-3
J gene: TRBJ2-3
CDR3 DNA: TGTGCCAGCAGTCCAAGGTCCGTGACCACAGATACGCAGTATTTT
CDR3 protein: CASSPRSVTTDTQYF

clone size: many
D gene: TRBD1
V gene: TRBV6-5
J gene: TRBJ2-3
CDR3 DNA: TGTGCCAGCAGTCCGGGACAGGGGGCCAGAGATACGCAGTATTTT
CDR3 protein: CASSPGQGARDTQYF

clone size: few
D gene: TRBD1
V gene: TRBV20-1
J gene: TRBJ1-4
CDR3 DNA: TGCAGTGCCCGGCAAGGGGGCGCGAGTGAAAAACTGTTTTTT
CDR3 protein: CSARQGGASEKLFF

clone size: NA
D gene: NA
V gene: TRBV4-3
J gene: TRBJ2-4
CDR3 DNA: TGCGCCAGCAGCCAAGACAGGACCAAAAACATTCAGTACTTC
CDR3 protein: CASSQDRTKNIQYF

clone size: NA
D gene: NA
V gene: TRBV10-3
J gene: TRBJ2-7
CDR3 DNA: TGTGCCATCAGTGAGTCCAGGGGACGACTTTACGAGCAGTACTTC
CDR3 protein: CAISESRGRLYEQYF

clone size: NA
D gene: NA
V gene: TRBV5-6
J gene: TRBJ2-5
CDR3 DNA: TGTGCCAGCAGCTTGAGAGGGCGGACCCCTCAAGAGACCCAGTACTTC
CDR3 protein: CASSLRGRTPQETQYF

clone size: many
D gene: NA
V gene: TRBV20-1
J gene: TRBJ1-5
CDR3 DNA: TGCAGTGCTCGAGGGCTACAGTCTAGCAATCAGCCCCAGCATTTT
CDR3 protein: CSARGLQSSNQPQHF

clone size: once
D gene: TRBD2
V gene: TRBV7-2
J gene: TRBJ2-7
CDR3 DNA: TGTGCCAGCAGCTTTCAGCGGGATTACTACGAGCAGTACTTC
CDR3 protein: CASSFQRDYYEQYF

clone size: many
D gene: NA
V gene: TRBV13
J gene: TRBJ1-2
CDR3 DNA: TGTGCCAGCAGCTCGAACTATGGCTACACCTTC
CDR3 protein: CASSSNYGYTF

clone size: NA
D gene: NA
V gene: TRBV5-1
J gene: TRBJ2-3
CDR3 DNA: TGCGCCAGCAGTCGGGGGGCGATCACAGATACGCAGTATTTT
CDR3 protein: CASSRGAITDTQYF

clone size: few
D gene: NA
V gene: TRBV6-2/TRBV6-3
J gene: TRBJ2-7
CDR3 DNA: TGTGCCAGCAGCTCCTGGGGGACCTCTTCCTACGAGCAGTACTTC
CDR3 protein: CASSSWGTSSYEQYF

clone size: few
D gene: NA
V gene: TRBV25-1
J gene: TRBJ2-1
CDR3 DNA: TGTGCCAACAGTCCCGGGCTTCTCTGGCGCTCCTACAATGAGCAGTTCTTC
CDR3 protein: CANSPGLLWRSYNEQFF

clone size: NA
D gene: NA
V gene: TRBV6-1
J gene: TRBJ1-5
CDR3 DNA: TGTGCCAGCAGTTACAGGGAGAACAATCAGCCCCAGCATTTT
CDR3 protein: CASSYRENNQPQHF

clone size: NA
D gene: TRBD1
V gene: TRBV27
J gene: TRBJ1-2
CDR3 DNA: TGTGCCAGCCGGACAGGGAATGGCTACACCTTC
CDR3 protein: CASRTGNGYTF

clone size: many
D gene: NA
V gene: TRBV29-1
J gene: TRBJ1-5
CDR3 DNA: TGCAGCGTTGGGGGTCGGGACCAGCCCCAGCATTTT
CDR3 protein: CSVGGRDQPQHF

clone size: NA
D gene: NA
V gene: TRBV28
J gene: TRBJ2-7
CDR3 DNA: TGTGCCAGCAGTTTCGTCTACGAGCAGTACTTC
CDR3 protein: CASSFVYEQYF

clone size: many
D gene: NA
V gene: TRBV11-2
J gene: TRBJ1-2
CDR3 DNA: TGTGCCAGCAGCAGACCGACGAGAACCTATGGCTACACCTTC
CDR3 protein: CASSRPTRTYGYTF

clone size: few
D gene: NA
V gene: TRBV5-1
J gene: TRBJ1-2
CDR3 DNA: TGCGCCAGCAGACACGACAGTGGCTACACCTTC
CDR3 protein: CASRHDSGYTF

clone size: many
D gene: NA
V gene: TRBV5-1
J gene: TRBJ2-2
CDR3 DNA: TGCGCCAGCAGCTTGTTTGGCAACGGGGAGCTGTTTTTT
CDR3 protein: CASSLFGNGELFF

clone size: few
D gene: TRBD2
V gene: TRBV20-1
J gene: TRBJ2-7
CDR3 DNA: TGCAGTGCCTCGGGACTAGCGGGAGAATACGAGCAGTACTTC
CDR3 protein: CSASGLAGEYEQYF

clone size: NA
D gene: NA
V gene: TRBV6-5
J gene: TRBJ2-3
CDR3 DNA: TGTGCCAGCAGTAAGGAGCTGGGGAGAGATACGCAGTATTTT
CDR3 protein: CASSKELGRDTQYF

clone size: few
D gene: TRBD2
V gene: TRBV7-3
J gene: TRBJ2-1
CDR3 DNA: TGTGCCAGCAGCTTTGCGGGAGGGCCATATGAGCAGTTCTTC
CDR3 protein: CASSFAGGPYEQFF

clone size: NA
D gene: NA
V gene: TRBV7-2
J gene: TRBJ2-7
CDR3 DNA: TGTGCCAGCAGCTTAGCAGGCCGTACTAACGAGCAGTACTTC
CDR3 protein: CASSLAGRTNEQYF

clone size: NA
D gene: NA
V gene: TRBV7-8
J gene: TRBJ2-7
CDR3 DNA: TGTGCCAGCAGCTTAGCCCCGAGCTGGGCAGGCGAGCAGTACTTC
CDR3 protein: CASSLAPSWAGEQYF

clone size: NA
D gene: TRBD1
V gene: TRBV24-1
J gene: TRBJ2-3
CDR3 DNA: TGTGCCACCAGTGATGCGACAGGGATTTTGAATACGCAGTATTTT
CDR3 protein: CATSDATGILNTQYF

clone size: NA
D gene: NA
V gene: TRBV12-3/TRBV12-4
J gene: TRBJ2-2
CDR3 DNA: TGTGCCAGCAGTCACCATCCGGGACAACACACCGGGGAGCTGTTTTTT
CDR3 protein: CASSHHPGQHTGELFF

clone size: NA
D gene: NA
V gene: TRBV10-3
J gene: TRBJ2-5
CDR3 DNA: TGTGCCATCAGTGAGGGGGGGGCTGGGTTAGTCGGGGAGACCCAGTACTTC
CDR3 protein: CAISEGGAGLVGETQYF

clone size: NA
D gene: NA
V gene: TRBV15
J gene: TRBJ2-1
CDR3 DNA: TGTGCCACCAGCGGTCCCTCCAGCTCCTACAATGAGCAGTTCTTC
CDR3 protein: CATSGPSSSYNEQFF

clone size: few
D gene: NA
V gene: TRBV6-1
J gene: TRBJ2-7
CDR3 DNA: TGTGCCAGCAGTGAAGCGCTCGGACGGGCCTACGAGCAGTACTTC
CDR3 protein: CASSEALGRAYEQYF

clone size: many
D gene: NA
V gene: TRBV5-1
J gene: TRBJ2-2
CDR3 DNA: TGCGCCAGCAGCTTGGACAGAAACACCGGGGAGCTGTTTTTT
CDR3 protein: CASSLDRNTGELFF

clone size: few
D gene: TRBD1
V gene: TRBV5-1
J gene: TRBJ2-1
CDR3 DNA: TGCGCCAGCAGCAAACTCCGGGACAGGGTAAAGAATGAGCAGTTCTTC
CDR3 protein: CASSKLRDRVKNEQFF

clone size: NA
D gene: NA
V gene: TRBV20-1
J gene: TRBJ2-3
CDR3 DNA: TGCAGTGCTAGGGGGGAGAGCAACACAGATACGCAGTATTTT
CDR3 protein: CSARGESNTDTQYF

clone size: many
D gene: TRBD2
V gene: TRBV20-1
J gene: TRBJ2-1
CDR3 DNA: TGCAGTACCCGGACTAGCGGGAGTGAGCAGTTCTTC
CDR3 protein: CSTRTSGSEQFF

clone size: many
D gene: NA
V gene: TRBV27
J gene: TRBJ2-7
CDR3 DNA: TGTGCCAGCAGTCAAGGGACCAGCTCCTACGAGCAGTACTTC
CDR3 protein: CASSQGTSSYEQYF

clone size: few
D gene: NA
V gene: TRBV29-1
J gene: TRBJ1-3
CDR3 DNA: TGCAGCGTCGTGAACTCTGGAAACACCATATATTTT
CDR3 protein: CSVVNSGNTIYF

clone size: many
D gene: NA
V gene: TRBV27
J gene: TRBJ1-1
CDR3 DNA: TGTGCCAGCAGTCGAGGAGAGGGCACTGAGGCTTTCTTT
CDR3 protein: CASSRGEGTEAFF

clone size: many
D gene: TRBD2
V gene: TRBV4-1
J gene: TRBJ2-2
CDR3 DNA: TGCGCCAGCAGCCAAGGAGAAACTAGCGGGAATATGCTGTTTTTT
CDR3 protein: CASSQGETSGNMLFF

clone size: NA
D gene: NA
V gene: TRBV25-1
J gene: TRBJ1-3
CDR3 DNA: TGTACCAGCAGTGAAGCATTCGGGAGCTTCTCTGGAAACACCATATATTTT
CDR3 protein: CTSSEAFGSFSGNTIYF

clone size: few
D gene: TRBD2
V gene: TRBV12-3/TRBV12-4
J gene: TRBJ2-1
CDR3 DNA: TGTGCCAGCAGTTTGCTAGCGGGATACAATGAGCAGTTCTTC
CDR3 protein: CASSLLAGYNEQFF

clone size: NA
D gene: NA
V gene: TRBV28
J gene: TRBJ2-1
CDR3 DNA: TGTGCCAGCAGTCTGGGGTTTAGTGAGCAGTTCTTC
CDR3 protein: CASSLGFSEQFF

clone size: few
D gene: NA
V gene: TRBV5-1
J gene: TRBJ1-1
CDR3 DNA: TGCGCCAGCAGCTTGGTGGGGAGTGGCACTGAAGCTTTCTTT
CDR3 protein: CASSLVGSGTEAFF

clone size: NA
D gene: NA
V gene: TRBV7-8
J gene: TRBJ1-5
CDR3 DNA: TGTGCCAGCAGACGGGGGGCCAGCAATCAGCCCCAGCATTTT
CDR3 protein: CASRRGASNQPQHF

clone size: few
D gene: TRBD2
V gene: TRBV20-1
J gene: TRBJ2-3
CDR3 DNA: TGCAGTGCTAGGGCGGCGGGAGGTTCAGATACGCAGTATTTT
CDR3 protein: CSARAAGGSDTQYF

clone size: NA
D gene: NA
V gene: TRBV20-1
J gene: TRBJ1-1
CDR3 DNA: TGCAGTGCGGGGGGGCCAGGGGACACTGAAGCTTTCTTT
CDR3 protein: CSAGGPGDTEAFF

clone size: NA
D gene: TRBD1
V gene: TRBV2
J gene: TRBJ2-3
CDR3 DNA: TGTGCCAGCAGTGTGGGACAGGGGACAGATACGCAGTATTTT
CDR3 protein: CASSVGQGTDTQYF

clone size: NA
D gene: TRBD2
V gene: TRBV7-9
J gene: TRBJ2-1
CDR3 DNA: TGTGCCAGCAGCCCGACTAGCGGATACAATGAGCAGTTCTTC
CDR3 protein: CASSPTSGYNEQFF

clone size: many
D gene: TRBD1
V gene: TRBV7-3
J gene: TRBJ2-1
CDR3 DNA: TGTGCCAGCAGCTTAGCCAGGGGACAGTACAATGAGCAGTTCTTC
CDR3 protein: CASSLARGQYNEQFF